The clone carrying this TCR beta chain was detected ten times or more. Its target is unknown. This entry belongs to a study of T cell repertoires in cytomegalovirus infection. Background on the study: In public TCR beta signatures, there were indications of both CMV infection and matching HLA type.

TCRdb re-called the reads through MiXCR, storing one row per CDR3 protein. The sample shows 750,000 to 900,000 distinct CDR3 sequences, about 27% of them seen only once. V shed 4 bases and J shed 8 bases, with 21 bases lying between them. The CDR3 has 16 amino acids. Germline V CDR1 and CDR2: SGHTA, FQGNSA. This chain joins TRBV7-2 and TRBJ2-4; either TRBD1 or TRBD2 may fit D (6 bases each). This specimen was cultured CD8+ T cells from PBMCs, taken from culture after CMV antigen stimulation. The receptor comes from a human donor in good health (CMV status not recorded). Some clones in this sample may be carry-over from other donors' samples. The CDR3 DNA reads TGTGCCAGCAGCTCCGAGTTTGTCGGGGGCGCTGACATTCAGTACTTC. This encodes CASSSEFVGGADIQYF.